This TCR beta chain comes out of a study of T-cell memory formation after mild COVID-19. MiXCR was run by TCRdb on the 5' RACE reads, yielding one entry per CDR3 protein. The sample shows just over 400,000 distinct CDR3 sequences, 20% to 30% of them seen only once. V dropped 3 bases and J dropped 7 bases, with 13 bases sitting between them. CDR1 and CDR2 (germline): ENHRY, SYGVKD. The CDR3 is made up of 14 amino acids. The source is an adult woman who had mild COVID-19 (a few samples of this study predate the infection). Cell type and time point are not known. Material: PBMCs or a T cell subset sorted from them (not recorded which). The rearrangement links TRBV10-3 to TRBJ1-5, with a tentative D call TRBD1 (6 bases). This CDR3 is CAISEGQSGQPQHF. CDR3 coding DNA: TGTGCCATCAGTGAAGGACAGTCAGGACAGCCCCAGCATTTT.